Detailed here is one TCR beta chain. Its antigen is unknown. The data were taken from a study of OX40 agonist ivuxolimab in advanced cancers. As for the study in general: Patients assigned to dose escalation were diagnosed with hepatocellular carcinoma, melanoma, renal cell or head and neck cancer. Study outcomes and limitations: Part of the nonresponder group also had normalized T-cell clonal expansion that was low. Expanded peripheral T-cell antigen specificity went undetermined.

Trimming pared 3 bases from V and 1 base from J, leaving 26 bases between. CDR3 length: 20 residues. Germline-derived CDR1 and CDR2 are KGHSH and LQKENI. Systemic immunosuppression or a history of autoimmune disease excluded patients. Profiling relied on immunoSEQ multiplex PCR, and the TCRdb table lists in-frame clones only, not all of them. The sample shows about 120,000 clones, roughly 93% of them seen only once. The sequence derives from an adult with an advanced solid tumor such as melanoma, head and neck, liver or kidney cancer. Specimen: CD4+ or CD8+ T cells sorted from blood, collected in a trial of the OX40 agonist ivuxolimab. V gene TRBV18 combines with J gene TRBJ2-3; tentative D call: TRBD2 (6 bases). The CDR3 DNA follows: TGTGCCAGCTCACCCATTTTTGTCGGCTCAGTCTCGGGGGGCACAGATACGCAGTATTTT. Amino acids: CASSPIFVGSVSGGTDTQYF.